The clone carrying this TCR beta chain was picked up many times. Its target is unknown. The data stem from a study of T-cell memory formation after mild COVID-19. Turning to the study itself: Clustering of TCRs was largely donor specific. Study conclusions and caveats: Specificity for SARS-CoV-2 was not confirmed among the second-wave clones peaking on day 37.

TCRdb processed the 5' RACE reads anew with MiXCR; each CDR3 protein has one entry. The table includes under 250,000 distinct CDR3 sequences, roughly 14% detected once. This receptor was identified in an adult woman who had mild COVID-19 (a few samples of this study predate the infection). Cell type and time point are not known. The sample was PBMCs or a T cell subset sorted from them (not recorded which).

The CDR3 loop is CASSLLVQDYGYTF. The CDR3 bases are TGCGCCAGCAGCTTGTTGGTCCAGGACTATGGCTACACCTTC. The V gene is TRBV5-1, the J gene TRBJ1-2; D is unclear. CDR3 length equals 14 residues. CDR1 is SGHRS and CDR2 is YFSETQ in the germline V gene. The V and J ends lost 1 base and 3 bases respectively, with 10 bases between them.